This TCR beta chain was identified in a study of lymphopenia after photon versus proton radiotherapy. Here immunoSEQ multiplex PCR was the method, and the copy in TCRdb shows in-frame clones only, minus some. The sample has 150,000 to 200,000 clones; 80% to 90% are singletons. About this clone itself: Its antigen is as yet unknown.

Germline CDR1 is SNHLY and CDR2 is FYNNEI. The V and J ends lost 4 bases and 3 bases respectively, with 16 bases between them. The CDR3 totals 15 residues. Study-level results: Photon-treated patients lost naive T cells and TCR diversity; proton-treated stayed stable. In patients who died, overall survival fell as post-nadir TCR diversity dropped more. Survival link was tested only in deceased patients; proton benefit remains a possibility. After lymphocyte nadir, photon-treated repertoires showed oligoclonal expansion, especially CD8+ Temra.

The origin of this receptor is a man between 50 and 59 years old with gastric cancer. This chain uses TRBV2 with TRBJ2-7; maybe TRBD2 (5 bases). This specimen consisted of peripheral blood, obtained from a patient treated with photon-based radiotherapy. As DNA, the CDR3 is TGTGCCAGCAGTGGAGGGCTCCCGAATAGCTACGAGCAGTACTTC. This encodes CASSGGLPNSYEQYF.